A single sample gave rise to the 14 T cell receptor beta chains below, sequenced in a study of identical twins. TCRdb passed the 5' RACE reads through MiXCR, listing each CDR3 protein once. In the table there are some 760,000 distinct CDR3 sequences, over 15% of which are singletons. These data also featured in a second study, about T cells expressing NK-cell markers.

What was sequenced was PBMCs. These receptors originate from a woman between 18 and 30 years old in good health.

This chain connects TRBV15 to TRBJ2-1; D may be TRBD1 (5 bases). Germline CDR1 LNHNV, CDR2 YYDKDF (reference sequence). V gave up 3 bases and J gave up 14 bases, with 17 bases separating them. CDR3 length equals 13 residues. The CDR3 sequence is CATSSSRAGQEFF. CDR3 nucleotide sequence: TGTGCCACCAGCAGCTCCCGGGCAGGGCAGGAGTTCTTC.

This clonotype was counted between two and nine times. CDR3 sequence (DNA): TGTGCCAGCAGTTACTCAGGGCGGTTGGAGCAGTACTTC. Translation: CASSYSGRLEQYF. This chain connects TRBV6-5 to TRBJ2-7; D is uncertain. This CDR3 is 13 amino acids long. In germline, CDR1 is MNHEY, CDR2 SVGAGI. The V end lost 0 bases, the J end lost 7 bases, and 10 bases lay between the germline ends.

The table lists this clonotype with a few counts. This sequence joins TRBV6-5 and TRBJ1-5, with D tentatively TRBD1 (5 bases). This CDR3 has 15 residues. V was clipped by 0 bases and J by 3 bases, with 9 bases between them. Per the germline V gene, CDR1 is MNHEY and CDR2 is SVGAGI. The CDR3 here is CASSYSTDANQPQHF. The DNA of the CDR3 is TGTGCCAGCAGTTACTCGACAGATGCCAATCAGCCCCAGCATTTT.

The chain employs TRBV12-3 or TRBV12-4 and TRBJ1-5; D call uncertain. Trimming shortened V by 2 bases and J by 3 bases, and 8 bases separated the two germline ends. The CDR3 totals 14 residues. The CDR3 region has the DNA TGTGCCAGCAGTTTAATGGAGTTCAATCAGCCCCAGCATTTT. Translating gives CASSLMEFNQPQHF.

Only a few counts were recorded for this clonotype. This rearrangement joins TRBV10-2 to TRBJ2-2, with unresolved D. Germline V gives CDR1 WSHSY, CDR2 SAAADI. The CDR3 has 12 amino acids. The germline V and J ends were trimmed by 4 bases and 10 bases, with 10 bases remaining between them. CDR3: CASSGSLLELFF. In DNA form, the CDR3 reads TGCGCCAGCAGTGGGTCCTTGCTGGAGCTGTTTTTT.

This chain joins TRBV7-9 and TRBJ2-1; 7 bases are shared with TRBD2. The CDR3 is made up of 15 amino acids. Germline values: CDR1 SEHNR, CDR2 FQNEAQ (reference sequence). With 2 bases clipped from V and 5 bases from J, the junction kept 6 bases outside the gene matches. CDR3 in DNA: TGTGCCAGCAGCTTAAGGCTAGCGGCAAACAATGAGCAGTTCTTC. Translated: CASSLRLAANNEQFF.

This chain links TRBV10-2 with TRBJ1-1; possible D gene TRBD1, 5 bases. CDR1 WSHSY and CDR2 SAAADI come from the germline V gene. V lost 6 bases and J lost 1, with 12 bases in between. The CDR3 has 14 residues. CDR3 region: CASRLETENTEAFF. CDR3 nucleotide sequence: TGCGCCAGCAGGTTAGAGACAGAGAACACTGAAGCTTTCTTT.

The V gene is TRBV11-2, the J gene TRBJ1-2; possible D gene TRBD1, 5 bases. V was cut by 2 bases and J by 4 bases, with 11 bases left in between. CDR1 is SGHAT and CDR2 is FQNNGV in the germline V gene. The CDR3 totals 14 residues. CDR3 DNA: TGTGCCAGCAGCTTAATGGCAGGGTCCTATGGCTACACCTTC. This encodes CASSLMAGSYGYTF.

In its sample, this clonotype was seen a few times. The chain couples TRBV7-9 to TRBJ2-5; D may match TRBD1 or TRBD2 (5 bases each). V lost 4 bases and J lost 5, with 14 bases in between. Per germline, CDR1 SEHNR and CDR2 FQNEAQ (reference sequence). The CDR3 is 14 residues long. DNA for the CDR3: TGTGCCAGCAGCTCTACCGGGACGTCCGAGACCCAGTACTTC. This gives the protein CASSSTGTSETQYF.

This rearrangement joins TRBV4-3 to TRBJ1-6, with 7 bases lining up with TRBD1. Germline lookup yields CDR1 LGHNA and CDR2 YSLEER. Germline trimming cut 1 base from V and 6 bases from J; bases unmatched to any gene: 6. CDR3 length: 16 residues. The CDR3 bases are TGCGCCAGCAGCCAAGTTCCCGGGACAGTTAATTCACCCCTCCACTTT. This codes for CASSQVPGTVNSPLHF.

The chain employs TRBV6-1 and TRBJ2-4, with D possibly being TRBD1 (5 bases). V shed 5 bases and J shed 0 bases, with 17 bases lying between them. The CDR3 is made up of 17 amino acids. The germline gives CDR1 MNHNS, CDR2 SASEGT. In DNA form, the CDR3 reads TGTGCCAGCAGTACCCTCTCGACAGATCTAGCCAAAAACATTCAGTACTTC. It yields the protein CASSTLSTDLAKNIQYF.

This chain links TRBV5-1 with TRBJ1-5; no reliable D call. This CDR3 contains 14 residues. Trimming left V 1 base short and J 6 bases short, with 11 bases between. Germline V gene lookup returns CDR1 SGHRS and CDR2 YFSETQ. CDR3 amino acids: CASSLSTPSQPQHF. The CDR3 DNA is TGCGCCAGCAGCTTGTCGACCCCCAGTCAGCCCCAGCATTTT.

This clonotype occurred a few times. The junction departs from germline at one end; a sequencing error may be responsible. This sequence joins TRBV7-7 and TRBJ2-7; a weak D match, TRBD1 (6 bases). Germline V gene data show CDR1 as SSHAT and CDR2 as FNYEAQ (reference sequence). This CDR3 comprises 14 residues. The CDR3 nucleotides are TGTGCTAGCAGCCCTACAGGGAACGGCTACGAGCAGTACTTC. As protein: CASSPTGNGYEQYF.

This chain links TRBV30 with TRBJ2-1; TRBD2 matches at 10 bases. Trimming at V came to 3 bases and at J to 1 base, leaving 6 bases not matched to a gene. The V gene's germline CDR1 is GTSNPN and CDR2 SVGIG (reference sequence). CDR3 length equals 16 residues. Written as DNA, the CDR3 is TGTGCCTGGAGAGCTAGCGGGAGTAGTTCCTACAATGAGCAGTTCTTC. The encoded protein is CAWRASGSSSYNEQFF.